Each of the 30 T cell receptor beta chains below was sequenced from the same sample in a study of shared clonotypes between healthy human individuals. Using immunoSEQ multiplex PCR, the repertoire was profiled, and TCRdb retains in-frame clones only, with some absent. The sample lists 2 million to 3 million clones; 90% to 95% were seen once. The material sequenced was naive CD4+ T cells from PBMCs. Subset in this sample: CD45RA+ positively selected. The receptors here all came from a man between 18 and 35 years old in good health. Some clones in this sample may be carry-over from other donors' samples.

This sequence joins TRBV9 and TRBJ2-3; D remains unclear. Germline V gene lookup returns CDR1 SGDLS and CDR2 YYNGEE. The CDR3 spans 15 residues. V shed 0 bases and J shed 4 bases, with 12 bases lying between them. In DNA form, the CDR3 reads TGTGCCAGCAGCGTAGATCCGGAAATCGCAGATACGCAGTATTTT. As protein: CASSVDPEIADTQYF. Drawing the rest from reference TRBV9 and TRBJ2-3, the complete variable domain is DSGVTQTPKHLITATGQRVTLRCSPRSGDLSVYWYQQSLDQGLQFLIQYYNGEERAKGNILERFSAQQFPDLHSELNLSSLELGDSALYFCASSVDPEIADTQYFGPGTRLTVL.

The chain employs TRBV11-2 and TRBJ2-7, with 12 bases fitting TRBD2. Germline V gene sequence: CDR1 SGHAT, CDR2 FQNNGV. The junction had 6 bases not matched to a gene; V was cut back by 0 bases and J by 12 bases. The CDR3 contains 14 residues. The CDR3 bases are TGTGCCAGCAGCTTAGATGGGGGACTAGCGGGCGCGTACTTC. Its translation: CASSLDGGLAGAYF. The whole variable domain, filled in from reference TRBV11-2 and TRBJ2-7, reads EAGVAQSPRYKIIEKRQSVAFWCNPISGHATLYWYQQILGQGPKLLIQFQNNGVVDDSQLPKDRFSAERLKGVDSTLKIQPAKLEDSAVYLCASSLDGGLAGAYFGPGTRLTVT.

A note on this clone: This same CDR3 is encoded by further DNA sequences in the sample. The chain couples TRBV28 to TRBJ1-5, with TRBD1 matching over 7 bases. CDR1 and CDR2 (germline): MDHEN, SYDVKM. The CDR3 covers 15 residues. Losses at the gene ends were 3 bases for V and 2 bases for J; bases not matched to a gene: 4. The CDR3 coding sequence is TGTGCCAGCAGTTTGAGGGACAGACGCAATCAGCCCCAGCATTTT. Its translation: CASSLRDRRNQPQHF.

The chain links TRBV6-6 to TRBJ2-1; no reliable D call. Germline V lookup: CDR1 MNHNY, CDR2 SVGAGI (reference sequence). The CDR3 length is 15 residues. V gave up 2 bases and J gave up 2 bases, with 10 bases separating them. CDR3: CASSYGASAYNEQFF. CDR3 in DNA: TGTGCCAGCAGTTACGGAGCTTCGGCCTACAATGAGCAGTTCTTC.

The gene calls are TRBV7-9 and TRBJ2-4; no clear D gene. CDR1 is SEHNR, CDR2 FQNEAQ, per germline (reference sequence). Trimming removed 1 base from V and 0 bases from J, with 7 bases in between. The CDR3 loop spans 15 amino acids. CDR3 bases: TGTGCCAGCAGCTTAGACGGGCTAGCCAAAAACATTCAGTACTTC. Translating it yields CASSLDGLAKNIQYF.

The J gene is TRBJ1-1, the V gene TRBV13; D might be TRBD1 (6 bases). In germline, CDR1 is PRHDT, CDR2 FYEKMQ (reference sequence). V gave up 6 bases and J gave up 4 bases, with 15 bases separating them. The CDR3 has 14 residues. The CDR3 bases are TGTGCCAGCAGAAAAACAGGGTTCGCCACTGAAGCTTTCTTT. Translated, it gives CASRKTGFATEAFF.

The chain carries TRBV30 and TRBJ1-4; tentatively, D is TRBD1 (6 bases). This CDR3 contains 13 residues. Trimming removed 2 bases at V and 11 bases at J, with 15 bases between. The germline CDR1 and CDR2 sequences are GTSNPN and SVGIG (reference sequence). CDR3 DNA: TGTGCCTGGAGTTCGTTTCAGGGGAGCAAACTGTTTTTT. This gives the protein CAWSSFQGSKLFF.

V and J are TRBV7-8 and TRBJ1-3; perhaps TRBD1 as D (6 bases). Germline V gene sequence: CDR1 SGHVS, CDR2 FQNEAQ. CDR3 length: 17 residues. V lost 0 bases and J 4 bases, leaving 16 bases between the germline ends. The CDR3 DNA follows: TGTGCCAGCAGCTTAGCGGAAGGGGGTAACTTCGGAAACACCATATATTTT. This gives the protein CASSLAEGGNFGNTIYF.

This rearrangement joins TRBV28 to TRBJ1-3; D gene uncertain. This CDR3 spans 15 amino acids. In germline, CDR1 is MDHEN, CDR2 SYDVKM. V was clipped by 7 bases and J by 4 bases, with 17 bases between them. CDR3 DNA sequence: TGTGCCAGCAAGACTGGACCGTGGAGAGGAAACACCATATATTTT. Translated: CASKTGPWRGNTIYF.

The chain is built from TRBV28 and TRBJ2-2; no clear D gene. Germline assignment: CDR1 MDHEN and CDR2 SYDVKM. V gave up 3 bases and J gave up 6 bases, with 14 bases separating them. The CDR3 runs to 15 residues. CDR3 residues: CASSFGFSLPGELFF. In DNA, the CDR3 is TGTGCCAGCAGTTTCGGGTTTTCCCTCCCCGGGGAGCTGTTTTTT.

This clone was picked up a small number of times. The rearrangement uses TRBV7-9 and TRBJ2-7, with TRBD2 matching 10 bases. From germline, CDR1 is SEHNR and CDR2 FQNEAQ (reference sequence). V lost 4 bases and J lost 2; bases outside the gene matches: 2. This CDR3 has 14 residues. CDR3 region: CASSSGTSAYEQYF. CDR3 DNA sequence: TGTGCCAGCAGCTCCGGGACTAGCGCCTACGAGCAGTACTTC. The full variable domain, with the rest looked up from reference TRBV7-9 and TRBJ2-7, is DTGVSQNPRHKITKRGQNVTFRCDPISEHNRLYWYRQTLGQGPEFLTYFQNEAQLEKSRLLSDRFSAERPKGSFSTLEIQRTEQGDSAMYLCASSSGTSAYEQYFGPGTRLTVT.

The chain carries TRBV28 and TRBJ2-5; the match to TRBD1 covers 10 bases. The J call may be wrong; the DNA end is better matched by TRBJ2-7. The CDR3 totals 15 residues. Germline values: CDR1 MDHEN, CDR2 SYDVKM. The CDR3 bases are TGTGCCAGCAGTCCCTGGGGACAGGGGAACTACGAGCAGTACTTC. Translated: CASSPWGQGNYEQYF.

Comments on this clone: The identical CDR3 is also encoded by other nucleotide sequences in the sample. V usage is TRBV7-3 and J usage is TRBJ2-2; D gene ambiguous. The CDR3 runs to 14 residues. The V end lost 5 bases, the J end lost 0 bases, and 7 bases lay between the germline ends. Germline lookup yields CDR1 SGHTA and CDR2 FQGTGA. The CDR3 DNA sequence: TGTGCCAGCAGCCCCCAGGCGAACACCGGGGAGCTGTTTTTT. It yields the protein CASSPQANTGELFF.

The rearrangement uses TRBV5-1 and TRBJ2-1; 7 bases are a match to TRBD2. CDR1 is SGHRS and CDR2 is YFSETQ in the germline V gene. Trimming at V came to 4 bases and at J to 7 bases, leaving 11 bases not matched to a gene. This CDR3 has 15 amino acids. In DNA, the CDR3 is TGCGCCAGCAGCACTCTGAGCGGGAATAGTAATGAGCAGTTCTTC. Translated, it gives CASSTLSGNSNEQFF. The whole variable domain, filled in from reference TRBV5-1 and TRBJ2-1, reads KAGVTQTPRYLIKTRGQQVTLSCSPISGHRSVSWYQQTPGQGLQFLFEYFSETQRNKGNFPGRFSGRQFSNSRSEMNVSTLELGDSALYLCASSTLSGNSNEQFFGPGTRLTVL.

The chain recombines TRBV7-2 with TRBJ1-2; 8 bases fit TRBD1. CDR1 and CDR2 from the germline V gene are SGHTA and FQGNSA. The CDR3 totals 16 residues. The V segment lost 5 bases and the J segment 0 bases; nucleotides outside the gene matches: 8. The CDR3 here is CASSPFGTGSNYGYTF. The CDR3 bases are TGTGCCAGCAGCCCATTCGGGACAGGCTCTAACTATGGCTACACCTTC.

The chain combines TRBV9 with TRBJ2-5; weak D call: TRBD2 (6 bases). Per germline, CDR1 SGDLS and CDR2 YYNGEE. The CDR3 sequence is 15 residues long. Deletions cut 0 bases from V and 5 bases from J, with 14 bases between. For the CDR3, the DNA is TGTGCCAGCAGCGTAGAAGCGGGTGGGCTGGAGACCCAGTACTTC. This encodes CASSVEAGGLETQYF. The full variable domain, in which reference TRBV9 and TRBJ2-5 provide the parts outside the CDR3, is DSGVTQTPKHLITATGQRVTLRCSPRSGDLSVYWYQQSLDQGLQFLIQYYNGEERAKGNILERFSAQQFPDLHSELNLSSLELGDSALYFCASSVEAGGLETQYFGPGTRLLVL.

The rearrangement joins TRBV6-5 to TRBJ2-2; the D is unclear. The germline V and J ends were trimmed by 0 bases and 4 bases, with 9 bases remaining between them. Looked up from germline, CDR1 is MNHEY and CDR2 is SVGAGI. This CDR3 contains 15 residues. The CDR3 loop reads CASSYSDAVTGELFF. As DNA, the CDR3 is TGTGCCAGCAGTTACTCGGACGCGGTCACCGGGGAGCTGTTTTTT.

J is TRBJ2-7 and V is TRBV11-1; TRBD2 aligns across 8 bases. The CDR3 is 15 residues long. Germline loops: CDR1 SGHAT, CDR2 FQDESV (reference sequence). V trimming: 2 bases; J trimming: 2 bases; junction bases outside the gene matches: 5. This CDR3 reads CASSLTSGTPYEQYF. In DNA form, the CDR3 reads TGTGCCAGCAGCTTAACTAGCGGCACACCCTACGAGCAGTACTTC.

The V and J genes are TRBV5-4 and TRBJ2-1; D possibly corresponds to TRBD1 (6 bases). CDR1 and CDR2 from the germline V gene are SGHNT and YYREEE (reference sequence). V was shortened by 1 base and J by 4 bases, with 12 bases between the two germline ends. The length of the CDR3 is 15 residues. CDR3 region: CASSLYSGAYNEQFF. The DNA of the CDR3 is TGTGCCAGCAGCTTGTATTCAGGGGCTTACAATGAGCAGTTCTTC.

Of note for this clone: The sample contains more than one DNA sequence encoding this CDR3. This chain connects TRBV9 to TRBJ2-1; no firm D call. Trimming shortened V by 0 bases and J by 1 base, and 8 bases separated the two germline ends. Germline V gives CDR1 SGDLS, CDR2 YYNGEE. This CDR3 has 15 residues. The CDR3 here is CASSVATGSYNEQFF. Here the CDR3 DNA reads TGTGCCAGCAGCGTAGCTACTGGATCCTACAATGAGCAGTTCTTC.

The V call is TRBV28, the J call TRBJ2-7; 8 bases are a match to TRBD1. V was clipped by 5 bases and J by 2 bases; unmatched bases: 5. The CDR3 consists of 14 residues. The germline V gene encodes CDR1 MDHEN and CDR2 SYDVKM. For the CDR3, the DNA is TGTGCCAGCAGTGTGGACAGGGTGGCCTACGAGCAGTACTTC. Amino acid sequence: CASSVDRVAYEQYF.

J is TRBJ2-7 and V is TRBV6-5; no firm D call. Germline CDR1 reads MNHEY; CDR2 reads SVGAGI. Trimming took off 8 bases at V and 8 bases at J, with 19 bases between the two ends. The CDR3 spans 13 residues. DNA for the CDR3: TGTGCCAGCTCCGAGGCAGGCGTTAATCAGCAGTACTTC. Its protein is CASSEAGVNQQYF.

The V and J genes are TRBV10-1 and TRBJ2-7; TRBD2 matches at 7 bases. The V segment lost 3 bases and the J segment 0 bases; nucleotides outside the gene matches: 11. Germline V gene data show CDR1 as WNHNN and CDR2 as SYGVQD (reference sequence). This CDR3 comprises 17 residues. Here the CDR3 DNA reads TGCGCCAGCAGTGAATGGCGACGGGGGGACGGCTCCTACGAGCAGTACTTC. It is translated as CASSEWRRGDGSYEQYF.

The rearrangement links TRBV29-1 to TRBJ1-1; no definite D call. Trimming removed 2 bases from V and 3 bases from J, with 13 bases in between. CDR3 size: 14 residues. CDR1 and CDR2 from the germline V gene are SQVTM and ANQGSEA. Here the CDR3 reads CSVELLVRDTEAFF. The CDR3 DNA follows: TGCAGCGTTGAACTACTTGTGAGGGACACTGAAGCTTTCTTT.

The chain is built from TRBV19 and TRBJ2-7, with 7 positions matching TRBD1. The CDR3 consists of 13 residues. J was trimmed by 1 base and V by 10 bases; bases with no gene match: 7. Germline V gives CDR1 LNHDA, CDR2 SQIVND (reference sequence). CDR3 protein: CATQPGQSYEQYF. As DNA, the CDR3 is TGTGCCACACAACCGGGACAGTCCTACGAGCAGTACTTC.

CDR3 sequence: CASSFDLPGSPLHF. The CDR3 DNA reads TGTGCCAGCAGCTTCGACCTCCCTGGTTCACCCCTCCACTTT. This chain links TRBV11-3 with TRBJ1-6, with D hard to call. The CDR3 is made up of 14 amino acids. V gave up 3 bases and J gave up 9 bases, with 12 bases separating them. The germline gives CDR1 SGHNT, CDR2 YENEEA.

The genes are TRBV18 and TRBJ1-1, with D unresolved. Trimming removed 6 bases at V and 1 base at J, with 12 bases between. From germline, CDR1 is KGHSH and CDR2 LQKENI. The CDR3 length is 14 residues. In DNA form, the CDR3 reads TGTGCCAGCTCCCCCGTCAGCGGGAACACTGAAGCTTTCTTT. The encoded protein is CASSPVSGNTEAFF.

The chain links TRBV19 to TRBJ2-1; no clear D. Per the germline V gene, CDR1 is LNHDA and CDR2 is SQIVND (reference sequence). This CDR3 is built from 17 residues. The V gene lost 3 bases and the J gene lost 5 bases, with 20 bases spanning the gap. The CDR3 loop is CASSIKAGRRWDNEQFF. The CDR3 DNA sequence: TGTGCCAGTAGTATTAAGGCAGGTCGGCGTTGGGACAATGAGCAGTTCTTC.

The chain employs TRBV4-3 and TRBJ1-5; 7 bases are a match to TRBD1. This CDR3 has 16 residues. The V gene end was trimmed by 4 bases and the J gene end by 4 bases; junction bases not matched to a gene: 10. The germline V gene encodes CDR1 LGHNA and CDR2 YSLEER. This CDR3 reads CASSREWDRANQPQHF. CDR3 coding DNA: TGCGCCAGCAGCCGCGAGTGGGACAGAGCGAATCAGCCCCAGCATTTT.

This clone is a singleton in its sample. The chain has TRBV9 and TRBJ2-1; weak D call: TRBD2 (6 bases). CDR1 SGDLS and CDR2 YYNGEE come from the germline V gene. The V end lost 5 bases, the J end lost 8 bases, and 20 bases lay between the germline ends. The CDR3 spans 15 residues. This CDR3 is CASRYSDYPLHEQFF. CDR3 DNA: TGTGCCAGCAGGTACTCGGACTATCCGTTACATGAGCAGTTCTTC.